The 16 T cell receptor beta chains below come from one sample, sequenced in a study of cytomegalovirus exposure and HLA in healthy donors. With 60 Vbeta and 13 Jbeta primers, the PCR was carried out. Assay used: immunoSEQ multiplex PCR; TCRdb lists only in-frame clones, some missing. The sample holds over 90,000 clones; approximately 64% are singletons and the top ten take about 4.5%. Material for sequencing was PBMCs. The receptors derive from a human donor in good health.

The genes are TRBV6-5 and TRBJ1-4; no definite D call. The CDR3 length is 13 residues. CDR1 MNHEY and CDR2 SVGAGI come from the germline V gene. The germline V and J ends were trimmed by 6 bases and 6 bases, with 11 bases remaining between them. The CDR3 here is CASRRGVDEKLFF. In DNA, the CDR3 is TGTGCCAGCAGACGCGGGGTTGATGAAAAACTGTTTTTT.

V gene TRBV11-2 combines with J gene TRBJ1-4; 12 nucleotides line up with TRBD1. After removal of 2 bases from V and 8 bases from J, the junction contained 3 bases not matched to a gene. Germline V gene sequence: CDR1 SGHAT, CDR2 FQNNGV. This CDR3 contains 15 residues. The CDR3 DNA reads TGTGCCAGCAGCTTACATGGGACAGGGGGCGAAAAACTGTTTTTT. Translated, it gives CASSLHGTGGEKLFF.

The J gene is TRBJ2-1, the V gene TRBV25-1, with 7 positions matching TRBD2. The germline V gene has CDR1 MGHDK and CDR2 SYGVNS. V was clipped by 4 bases and J by 15 bases; unmatched bases: 9. The CDR3 contains 12 residues. The CDR3 DNA follows: TGTGCCAGCAGTGCCCCCAGCGGGGTGCCGTTCTTC. It codes for CASSAPSGVPFF.

This clone came up a few times. The CDR3 DNA sequence: TGTGCCATCAGTGACAGGGAGGGCGAAAAACTGTTTTTT. Translated: CAISDREGEKLFF. The rearrangement joins TRBV10-3 to TRBJ1-4; a weak D match, TRBD1 (5 bases). Trimming cost V 3 bases and J 8 bases, with 10 bases left between them. Per germline, CDR1 ENHRY and CDR2 SYGVKD. CDR3 length: 13 amino acids.

The chain carries TRBV11-2 and TRBJ2-1; a weak D match, TRBD2 (7 bases). Germline values: CDR1 SGHAT, CDR2 FQNNGV. The CDR3 is 15 amino acids. Trimming pared 5 bases from V and 6 bases from J, leaving 17 bases between. This chain's CDR3 is CASSPRGRGVNEQFF. CDR3 in DNA: TGTGCCAGCAGCCCCCGGGGGAGGGGGGTCAATGAGCAGTTCTTC.

The V call is TRBV19, the J call TRBJ2-7, with 11 bases fitting TRBD1. J was trimmed by 1 base and V by 5 bases; bases with no gene match: 4. The CDR3 has 15 amino acids. Germline CDR1 is LNHDA and CDR2 is SQIVND (reference sequence). CDR3 sequence (DNA): TGTGCCAGTAGTCCGGGGACAGGGGGTTCCTACGAGCAGTACTTC. This codes for CASSPGTGGSYEQYF.

In this sample, this clone turned up once. The rearrangement links TRBV6-5 to TRBJ1-1; D gene unclear. This CDR3 has 11 amino acids. V was pared by 6 bases and J by 4 bases, with 6 bases between. Germline V lookup: CDR1 MNHEY, CDR2 SVGAGI. CDR3 sequence (DNA): TGTGCCAGCAGGAGAGCCACTGAAGCTTTCTTT. Protein product: CASRRATEAFF.

The CDR3 region is CASSSGVADYSEQYF. The CDR3 nucleotides read TGTGCCAGCAGCAGCGGTGTAGCGGACTATTCTGAGCAGTACTTC. V is TRBV5-6 and J is TRBJ2-5, with D possibly matching TRBD2 (6 bases). Germline V CDR1 and CDR2: SGHDT, YYEEEE. The CDR3 extends over 15 amino acids. Trimming stripped 4 bases from V and 11 bases from J, with 24 bases between. Combining the CDR3 with reference TRBV5-6 and TRBJ2-5 gives the whole variable domain DAGVTQSPTHLIKTRGQQVTLRCSPKSGHDTVSWYQQALGQGPQFIFQYYEEEERQRGNFPDRFSGHQFPNYSSELNVNALLLGDSALYLCASSSGVADYSEQYFGPGTRLLVL.

This clone was counted a few times. The V and J genes are TRBV10-3 and TRBJ1-1, with 9 bases fitting TRBD1. There are 16 residues in the CDR3. Looked up from germline, CDR1 is ENHRY and CDR2 is SYGVKD. The J segment lost 1 base and the V segment lost 3 bases, leaving 6 bases of the junction unmatched. The CDR3 DNA follows: TGTGCCATCAGTGACCGGGACAGGGTAGCGAACACTGAAGCTTTCTTT. Its translation: CAISDRDRVANTEAFF.

This chain uses TRBV5-1 with TRBJ2-5, with 9 bases matching TRBD2. Gene TRBJ2-7 matches the end of the DNA better, so the J call may be wrong. The CDR3 contains 14 residues. From germline, CDR1 is SGHRS and CDR2 YFSETQ. The CDR3 reads CASSLVSGGYEQYF. CDR3 DNA: TGCGCCAGCAGCTTGGTTAGCGGGGGCTACGAGCAGTACTTC.

The rearrangement links TRBV4-2 to TRBJ2-1; D gene ambiguous. Trimming shortened V by 2 bases and J by 1 base, and 9 bases separated the two germline ends. From germline, CDR1 is LGHNA and CDR2 YNFKEQ. The CDR3 is 15 amino acids. CDR3 amino acids: CASSQFAESYNEQFF. CDR3 in DNA: TGTGCCAGCAGCCAATTTGCGGAGTCCTACAATGAGCAGTTCTTC.

The chain joins TRBV19 to TRBJ1-1, with D uncertain. With 7 bases removed from V and 2 bases from J, the gap between germline ends came to 14 bases. Per the germline V gene, CDR1 is LNHDA and CDR2 is SQIVND (reference sequence). The CDR3 is 14 residues long. This CDR3 reads CASTADLLNTEAFF. DNA of the CDR3: TGTGCCAGTACCGCGGACTTGCTTAACACTGAAGCTTTCTTT. Filled out from reference TRBV19 and TRBJ1-1, the complete variable domain reads DGGITQSPKYLFRKEGQNVTLSCEQNLNHDAMYWYRQDPGQGLRLIYYSQIVNDFQKGDIAEGYSVSREKKESFPLTVTSAQKNPTAFYLCASTADLLNTEAFFGQGTRLTVV.

Only a few counts were recorded for this clone. This chain joins TRBV7-9 and TRBJ1-6; the D gene is possibly TRBD1 (6 bases). The germline V gene has CDR1 SEHNR and CDR2 FQNEAQ (reference sequence). The CDR3 runs 14 residues. Trimming pared 2 bases from V and 10 bases from J, leaving 12 bases between. CDR3 sequence (DNA): TGTGCCAGCAGCTTACCATACAGGGACTCACCCCTCCACTTT. Its protein is CASSLPYRDSPLHF.

As DNA, the CDR3 is TGTGCCAGCAGCCCCGGGACAGGGGCAGGCGGCTACACCTTC. Its translation is CASSPGTGAGGYTF. The chain uses TRBV6-5 and TRBJ1-2; TRBD1 matches at 10 bases. Per the germline V gene, CDR1 is MNHEY and CDR2 is SVGAGI. Trimming at V came to 6 bases and at J to 8 bases, leaving 9 bases not matched to a gene. This CDR3 region has 14 residues.

A few counts support this clone. J is TRBJ1-5 and V is TRBV6-1, with no clear D. Germline V gene lookup returns CDR1 MNHNS and CDR2 SASEGT. The CDR3 covers 13 residues. With 5 bases removed from V and 6 bases from J, the gap between germline ends came to 11 bases. The CDR3 nucleotides read TGTGCCAGCAGTAAAGAACGGGGTCAGCCCCAGCATTTT. Protein product: CASSKERGQPQHF.

The rearrangement links TRBV10-1 to TRBJ2-2, with D unresolved. The ends were cut back, 6 bases at V and 4 bases at J, with 12 bases in the middle. Per the germline V gene, CDR1 is WNHNN and CDR2 is SYGVQD (reference sequence). The CDR3 length is 14 residues. CDR3 nucleotides: TGCGCCAGCAGACCCGAAGGCGGCACCGGGGAGCTGTTTTTT. It encodes CASRPEGGTGELFF.